A selection of T cell receptor beta chains follows, all from one sample in a study of cytomegalovirus exposure and HLA in healthy donors. This table comes from immunoSEQ multiplex PCR, and its TCRdb copy is limited to in-frame clones, with some not included. The sample shows over 50,000 clones, roughly 83% of them seen only once. The specimen was PBMCs. These TCRs come from a man between 35 and 55 years old in good health and CMV-seronegative. The CDR3 runs from the conserved cysteine through the conserved F or W. The listing skips clone size in some rows; elsewhere it reads once, few, many or a size class.

once,TRBV11-2,TRBJ2-3,CASSLVSSESTDTQYF
.,TRBV6-5,TRBJ1-2,CATTGGSGYTF
.,TRBV9,TRBJ2-5,CASSVESGSKETQYF
few,TRBV6-5,TRBJ1-3,CASFPPGGNTIYF
.,TRBV5-3,TRBJ2-7,CATQPTGGHYEQYF
.,TRBV19,TRBJ1-5,CASSTDTINQPQHF
.,TRBV2,TRBJ1-6,CASSEALSGYNSPLHF
.,TRBV5-8,TRBJ1-5,CASSSITGGINQPQHF
once,TRBV30,TRBJ1-1,CAWRGQGGLPNTEAFF
.,TRBV18,TRBJ1-5,CASSPDSGNQPQHF
.,TRBV6-1,TRBJ2-7,CASSVRQGATYEQYF
.,TRBV5-1,TRBJ1-1,CASSLGQTLNTEAFF
.,TRBV9,TRBJ1-4,CASSGGDRVGEKLFF
.,TRBV7-2,TRBJ1-2,CASSPDPGLGGYTF
.,TRBV4-3,TRBJ1-2,CASSPNRELIDGYTF
.,TRBV7-2,TRBJ2-7,CASSLGLGQVAYEQYF
.,TRBV7-2,TRBJ2-7,CASSPTGIYEQYF
.,TRBV5-6,TRBJ1-3,CASSSYPYSGNSGNTIYF
.,TRBV11-3,TRBJ2-3,CASSPTRGDTQYF
.,TRBV7-9,TRBJ2-1,CASSLGGQGTYNEQFF
.,TRBV27,TRBJ1-5,CASSPGTGARGNQPQHF
.,TRBV5-4,TRBJ2-2,CASSLFPGRGTGELFF
.,TRBV27,TRBJ1-6,CASSLSRRGSFSPLHF
.,TRBV5-4,TRBJ1-1,CASSLAADMNTEAFF
.,TRBV18,TRBJ2-1,CASSPLPSGDYNEQFF
.,TRBV18,TRBJ1-1,CASSPKTGILNTEAFF
few,TRBV6-5,TRBJ1-5,CASSQSGGSQPQHF
once,TRBV13,TRBJ1-2,CASSRTGSHGYTF
.,TRBV29-1,TRBJ1-4,CSVRANEKLFF
once,TRBV7-2,TRBJ2-3,CASSLRGQTDTQYF
.,TRBV28,TRBJ2-2,CASSLSAGGELFF
.,TRBV7-2,TRBJ1-4,CASSLDRTNEKLFF
.,TRBV7-6,TRBJ2-1,CASTEQTGVVDNEQFF
.,TRBV7-2,TRBJ1-1,CASSLRGNYEAFF
.,TRBV7-9,TRBJ1-2,CASSPGHLAQPYGYTF
.,TRBV5-1,TRBJ2-5,CASSSMTGGGKTQYF
.,TRBV5-1,TRBJ2-7,CASSLESGEQYF
.,TRBV7-2,TRBJ2-2,CASRALVNTGELFF
.,TRBV12-5,TRBJ2-2,CASGLKRLDTGELFF
.,TRBV6-1,TRBJ2-6,CASSDRQGLGANVLTF
.,TRBV4-1,TRBJ1-5,CASSLEVDFYSNQPQHF
.,TRBV9,TRBJ2-3,CASSVTGDSTDTQYF
.,TRBV7-2,TRBJ1-5,CASARDNKRGQPQHF
once,TRBV6-1,TRBJ2-7,CASRERGTGDHEQYF
once,TRBV7-3,TRBJ2-1,CASSLNRLYNEQFF